This entry is about one T cell receptor (beta chain). Its recognized antigen is unknown. Per-base quality was not reported, and no clone a single base away is much larger than it. Healthy HIV-negative adults with no recently reported acute infections or vaccinations were included as donors. Only Caucasian adults living in Nashville, Tennessee, USA were represented among the donors. Magnetic negative selection was used to enrich CD4+ T cells, after which naive cells were positively selected on CD45RA and the negative fraction became the memory subset. Blood was collected by leukapheresis, and PBMCs were isolated by Ficoll-Histopaque density gradient centrifugation and then cryopreserved in liquid nitrogen vapor phase. Analytical flow cytometry was used to check the purity and quantity of each magnetically sorted T cell population. Each sorted fraction had its genomic DNA isolated and then quantified by UV absorbance on a Nanodrop 2000c.

CDR1 is given as MNHNS and CDR2 as SASEGT, both from the germline V gene. The junction carries 10 bases between V and J, which are trimmed by 2 bases and 4 bases respectively. From its cysteine to its phenylalanine, the CDR3 spans 14 amino acids. The retained sequence is limited to the CDR3, 42 bases, with the frame set at the first base. The source of the sample is a study of shared clonotypes between healthy human individuals (dated by TCRdb to about 2020). Background for the entire study: The cohort included three men and a couple of women between 18 and 49 years of age. The study deeply sequenced blood TCR repertoires of about 5 healthy adults to estimate repertoire size and the extent of clonotype sharing between individuals. For each donor, CD4 naive and CD4 memory were each given three plates, CD8 naive was given two plates, and CD8 memory was given one plate. Different laboratories and diverse techniques were used to prepare libraries and sequence TCR repertoires, to increase sequencing depth and limit assay-specific biases. Leukapheresis yielded between about 0.9 and 8.9 billion PBMCs per donor.

Using the deep immunoSEQ assay, multiplex PCR amplified TCR CDR3 regions from genomic DNA. Extracted genomic DNA from each cell subset was spread evenly across all wells of several immunoSEQ 96-well plates, with each plate serving as a replicate. For sorted subsets, approximately 190 ng genomic DNA, equal to tens of thousands of T cell genomes, was loaded into each replicate PCR. The purified libraries were quantified using a Qubit 3.0 fluorometer, sized with a Bioanalyzer 2100, and then quantified again using the KAPA Library Quantification kit. Every immunoSEQ 96-well plate was sequenced on a separate single-read 150-cycle Illumina NextSeq 550 flow cell. Processing in the source paper ran as follows. The immunoSEQ output contained only junctional sequences without quality scores, so filtering could not match that applied to full-length reads. To assign V/J genes and CDR3, sequences were annotated against IMGT germline references using PyIR, a Python wrapper for IgBLAST v1.9. Reads with weak V/J assignments (E-value above 1e-6), missing CDR3, stop codons, out-of-frame junctions, or ambiguous translated residues were removed. V3J clonotypes were defined by identical inferred V gene, J gene, and CDR3 amino acid sequence. To compute the percentage overlap between repertoires, the number of shared unique clonotypes was divided by the size of the smaller repertoire. Richness of each repertoire was evaluated using RTK rarefaction, the Chao1 estimator, and Recon v2.1 estimates of unobserved clonotypes. For all TCRbeta clonotypes obtained by the gDNA method from several donors, generation probabilities were computed with OLGA. The table comes from immuneACCESS by way of TCRdb, which keeps in-frame sequences with V and J called. Part of the clones is missing from these tables; in studies checked, under half for an unresolved V gene and the rest for unknown reasons. Clonal size and the V and J genes are those of that table, whereas D and trimming came from the DNA. Across this sample there are approximately 940,000 clones, with less than 85% seen only once. Around 1.4% of the sample comes from the top ten.

Beyond this particular receptor, the publication reports: Pairwise subsampling indicated that sequencing depth was expected to affect the degree of clonotype sharing among donors. Because the study included a small number of donors, the genetic and exposure-history diversity represented was limited. Sampling was restricted to blood, and TCR repertoires in tissues likely differ from the TCR repertoires found in blood. Naive subsets generally had larger estimated clonotype richness than memory subsets did. Higher generation probabilities were observed for clonotypes shared by all four sorted-subset donors than for non-shared clonotypes. Even with the large sequencing depth, rarefaction of the sorted-subset datasets indicated that sequencing was incomplete. About 5% of naive CD4, 3.5% of naive CD8, about 2.4% of memory CD4, and over 0.35% of memory CD8 clonotypes were shared across several donors.

The origin of this receptor is a man aged 18 to 35 in good health. Sequencing input: memory CD4+ T cells sorted from blood. The sample's cell subset or site label, decoded: CD45RA-negative fraction. This sequence uses TRBV6-1 and TRBJ2-3, with a weak D call of TRBD2 (7 bases match). The CDR3 region has the sequence CASSERGGADTQYF. The bases are TGTGCCAGCAGTGAAAGGGGGGGGGCAGATACGCAGTATTTT.